This record looks at one T cell receptor (beta chain) sequence and its context. The sample holds a few counts of this clonotype. The clone's antigen remains unknown. It has no much larger one-base neighbor in the sample; base qualities were not kept. The data derive from a study of CD8 T cells in ankylosing spondylitis (dated by TCRdb to the late 2010s). Regarding the research as a whole: The study set out to find disease-linked TCR variants by profiling T cell receptor beta repertoires in ankylosing spondylitis patients and healthy donors. The full study cohort was made up of 25 ankylosing spondylitis patients and 108 healthy donors. Peripheral blood samples were taken, and synovial fluid was additionally collected from ankylosing spondylitis patients. Broad study findings and their caveats: The disease-linked clones showed a CD8+ phenotype and occurred at relatively low frequencies in peripheral blood. Blood from ankylosing spondylitis patients appeared to be characterized by a TCR beta motif made up of about 8 highly homologous amino acid variants. Some motif variants had previously been reported in the synovial fluid and blood of reactive arthritis patients, which suggests shared mechanisms of disease initiation. The disease-linked clones were reported to be significantly enriched in matched synovial fluid samples from ankylosing spondylitis patients.

Counted from cysteine to phenylalanine, this CDR3 has 18 amino acids. Kept here is only the CDR3 DNA, which spans 54 bases and is read in frame from base 1. Trimming removed 0 bases from V and 3 bases from J, leaving 18 bases between the germline ends. According to the germline V gene, CDR1 reads SGHAT and CDR2 reads FQNNGV. TCRdb shows the sequencer as Illumina HiSeq 2500. TCR beta libraries were prepared by quantitative 5'-RACE with molecular barcodes. The authors processed their data as follows. A new computational method, built on a probabilistic model of VDJ rearrangement, was used to identify disease-linked TCR variants. TCRdb handled the public reads itself, with Q25 trimming in fastp and clone calling in MiXCR, and kept productive beta chains. Here each entry gathers all rows of one CDR3 protein and keeps the most common genes and DNA. The V and J calls were determined by TCRdb, not by the authors. In this sample the table shows about 450,000 distinct CDR3 sequences, roughly a quarter of which occur a single time. About 0.89% of the sample rests with the top ten.

The receptor comes from a male donor with ankylosing spondylitis. Here the chain combines TRBV11-2 and TRBJ2-1; the D gene identity is not certain. The sequencing sample was made of blood, either unsorted or a sorted T cell fraction (not recorded which). The CDR3 region reads CASSLDPPHFSNYNEQFF. The DNA sequence follows: TGTGCCAGCAGCTTAGATCCGCCCCACTTCTCCAACTACAATGAGCAGTTCTTC.